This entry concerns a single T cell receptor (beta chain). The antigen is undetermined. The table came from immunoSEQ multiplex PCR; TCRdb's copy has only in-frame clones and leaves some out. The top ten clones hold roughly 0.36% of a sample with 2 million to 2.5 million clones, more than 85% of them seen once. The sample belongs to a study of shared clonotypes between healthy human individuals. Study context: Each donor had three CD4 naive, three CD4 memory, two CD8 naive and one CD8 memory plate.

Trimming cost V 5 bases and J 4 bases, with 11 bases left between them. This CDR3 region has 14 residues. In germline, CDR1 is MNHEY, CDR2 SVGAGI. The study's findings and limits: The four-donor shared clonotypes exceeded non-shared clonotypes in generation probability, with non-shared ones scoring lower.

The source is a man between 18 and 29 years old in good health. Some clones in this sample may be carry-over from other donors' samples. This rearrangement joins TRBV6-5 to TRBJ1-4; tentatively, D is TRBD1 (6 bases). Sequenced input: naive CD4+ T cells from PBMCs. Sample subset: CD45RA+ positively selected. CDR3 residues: CASSRTADNEKLFF. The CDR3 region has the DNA TGTGCCAGCAGTCGGACAGCCGATAATGAAAAACTGTTTTTT.